This passage covers 32 T cell receptor beta chains from one sample sequenced in a study of CD8 T cells in Susac syndrome. Random hexamers served to reverse transcribe about 0.5 to 1 ug RNA. TCRdb passed the immunoSEQ multiplex PCR reads through MiXCR, listing each CDR3 protein once. The sample carries 150,000 or so distinct CDR3 sequences, just under 95% recorded once. The specimen was CD4+ T cells from PBMCs. These receptors all stem from a human donor in good health.

This chain uses TRBV2 with TRBJ2-5; 7 nucleotides agree with TRBD2. Germline loops: CDR1 SNHLY, CDR2 FYNNEI. This CDR3 comprises 15 residues. V was pared by 0 bases and J by 5 bases, with 6 bases of the junction left unmatched. CDR3 sequence reads: CASSEAGGKRETQYF. CDR3 in DNA: TGTGCCAGCAGTGAAGCCGGGGGGAAGAGGGAGACCCAGTACTTC.

The rearrangement joins TRBV5-4 to TRBJ1-1; a weak D match, TRBD1 (6 bases). Germline CDR1 and CDR2: SGHNT and YYREEE (reference sequence). The V end was cut by 7 bases, the J end by 7 bases, with 17 bases between. CDR3 length equals 13 residues. The CDR3 spells CASGGGSQGEAFF. The CDR3 nucleotides are TGTGCCAGCGGGGGAGGTTCACAGGGTGAAGCTTTCTTT.

The table lists this clonotype with a count of one. In DNA form, the CDR3 reads TGCGCCAGCAGCCAAGATGGCAGGGGAAACCAAGAGACCCAGTACTTC. Encoded protein: CASSQDGRGNQETQYF. V is TRBV4-1 and J is TRBJ2-5, with D perhaps matching TRBD1 (6 bases). CDR1 is MGHRA and CDR2 is YSYEKL in the germline V gene. Deletions cut 0 bases from V and 0 bases from J, with 11 bases between. The CDR3 is made up of 16 amino acids.

V usage is TRBV5-1 and J usage is TRBJ1-2; D uncertain. Trimming stripped 1 base from V and 1 base from J, with 8 bases between. In germline, CDR1 is SGHRS, CDR2 YFSETQ. This CDR3 has 14 residues. The CDR3 sequence: CASSLMYSNYGYTF. CDR3 coding DNA: TGCGCCAGCAGCTTGATGTACAGTAACTATGGCTACACCTTC.

The gene calls are TRBV9 and TRBJ2-3; D gene ambiguous. Germline CDR1 SGDLS, CDR2 YYNGEE. The CDR3 has 15 residues. V gave up 0 bases and J gave up 0 bases, with 8 bases separating them. CDR3 loop: CASSVGKASTDTQYF. In DNA form, the CDR3 reads TGTGCCAGCAGCGTAGGGAAAGCTAGCACAGATACGCAGTATTTT.

This chain's CDR3 is CASSIGRLPMNTEAFF. For the CDR3, the DNA is TGTGCCAGTAGTATTGGACGATTGCCCATGAACACTGAAGCTTTCTTT. The rearrangement uses TRBV19 and TRBJ1-1; D is unresolved. Germline lookup yields CDR1 LNHDA and CDR2 SQIVND (reference sequence). Trimming removed 3 bases at V and 0 bases at J, with 14 bases between. The CDR3 is made up of 16 amino acids.

The genes are TRBV5-1 and TRBJ1-2, with 10 bases fitting TRBD1. Germline lookup yields CDR1 SGHRS and CDR2 YFSETQ. With V trimmed by 3 bases and J by 5 bases, 7 bases remained unmatched. The CDR3 covers 15 residues. The CDR3: CASSSLGTGEYGYTF. Written as DNA, the CDR3 is TGCGCCAGCAGCTCGCTAGGGACAGGGGAATATGGCTACACCTTC.

The rearrangement links TRBV12-3 or TRBV12-4 to TRBJ2-3; D tentatively reads TRBD1 or TRBD2 (5 bases each). Trimming took 3 bases from V and 0 from J, leaving 7 bases between them. The CDR3 covers 14 residues. CDR3 in DNA: TGTGCCAGCAGTTTTTGGGGGAGCACAGATACGCAGTATTTT. This gives the protein CASSFWGSTDTQYF.

The rearrangement links TRBV7-9 to TRBJ2-7; TRBD2 matches 13 bases. With 6 bases clipped from V and 3 bases from J, the junction kept 8 bases outside the gene matches. The V gene's germline CDR1 is SEHNR and CDR2 FQNEAQ (reference sequence). The CDR3 is 16 residues long. As DNA, the CDR3 is TGTGCCAGCAGATCTATCGGACTAGCGGGGGACTACGAGCAGTACTTC. Its translation is CASRSIGLAGDYEQYF.

This clonotype appeared once. The chain carries TRBV11-2 and TRBJ2-7, with D perhaps TRBD1 (6 bases). Trimming shortened V by 6 bases and J by 7 bases, and 13 bases separated the two germline ends. The CDR3 is made up of 12 amino acids. Germline loops: CDR1 SGHAT, CDR2 FQNNGV. CDR3 sequence: CASSRTGWEQYF. The CDR3, as DNA: TGTGCCAGCAGTAGAACAGGGTGGGAGCAGTACTTC.

The chain combines TRBV21-1 with TRBJ2-7; the table assigns TRBD2, which was not confirmed against the DNA. TRBV21-1 is deemed a pseudogene. This CDR3 has 15 residues. CDR3 in DNA: TGTGCCAGCAGCAAAGCCCGGGACAGCGGCGAGGAGCAGTACTTC. As protein: CASSKARDSGEEQYF.

This chain uses TRBV29-1 with TRBJ1-6; 7 positions agree with TRBD1. The V and J ends lost 2 bases and 8 bases, in that order; junction bases with no gene match: 12. The CDR3 spans 16 residues. The V gene's germline CDR1 is SQVTM and CDR2 ANQGSEA. The CDR3 loop is CSVERKGARNYSPLHF. For the CDR3, the DNA is TGCAGCGTTGAAAGGAAGGGGGCGCGGAACTATTCACCCCTCCACTTT.

Only one count was recorded for this clonotype. The chain is built from TRBV15 and TRBJ2-2; the D is unclear. Germline values: CDR1 LNHNV, CDR2 YYDKDF (reference sequence). V was shortened by 4 bases and J by 6 bases, with 6 bases between the two germline ends. This CDR3 is 12 amino acids long. Here the CDR3 reads CATSTPPGELFF. The DNA of the CDR3 is TGTGCCACCAGCACCCCCCCCGGGGAGCTGTTTTTT.

The rearrangement joins TRBV11-2 to TRBJ1-4; a possible D gene is TRBD1 (5 bases). The germline V gene encodes CDR1 SGHAT and CDR2 FQNNGV. The CDR3 loop spans 14 amino acids. The ends were cut back, 5 bases at V and 5 bases at J, with 12 bases in the middle. CDR3 sequence reads: CASSRGPLNEKLFF. For the CDR3, the DNA is TGTGCCAGCAGCCGGGGCCCGTTAAATGAAAAACTGTTTTTT.

V is TRBV20-1 and J is TRBJ2-3, with TRBD2 matching 8 bases. The CDR3 has 14 residues. V lost 6 bases to trimming and J lost 5 bases; unmatched junction nucleotides: 10. CDR1 is DFQATT, CDR2 SNEGSKA, per germline (reference sequence). The DNA for the CDR3 is TGCAGTGCCCAGCCATTCGGGAGGGAAGATACGCAGTATTTT. This encodes CSAQPFGREDTQYF.

A single count supports this clonotype. V and J are TRBV11-2 and TRBJ1-4; D unresolved. The germline V and J ends were trimmed by 4 bases and 8 bases, with 14 bases remaining between them. Per germline, CDR1 SGHAT and CDR2 FQNNGV. This CDR3 contains 14 residues. The CDR3 coding sequence is TGTGCCAGCAGCTGGAACCTAGACCCCGAAAAACTGTTTTTT. Amino acid sequence: CASSWNLDPEKLFF.

This clonotype was seen a single time. V usage is TRBV7-2 and J usage is TRBJ2-3; 11 bases align to TRBD2. Germline loops: CDR1 SGHTA, CDR2 FQGNSA. V lost 0 bases to trimming and J lost 5 bases; unmatched junction nucleotides: 7. The CDR3 is made up of 17 amino acids. The CDR3 here is CASSLAIAGGAGDTQYF. The CDR3 DNA is TGTGCCAGCAGCTTAGCGATAGCGGGGGGGGCGGGAGATACGCAGTATTTT.

The CDR3 spells CASSPPALSGSTDTQYF. For the CDR3, the DNA is TGCGCCAGCAGCCCTCCTGCTTTATCAGGGAGCACAGATACGCAGTATTTT. This rearrangement joins TRBV5-1 to TRBJ2-3; possibly TRBD1 for D (5 bases). Germline V gene lookup returns CDR1 SGHRS and CDR2 YFSETQ. Deletions cut 4 bases from V and 0 bases from J, with 18 bases between. This CDR3 comprises 17 residues.

The CDR3 protein is CASNWVIGNSPLHF. The CDR3 DNA follows: TGTGCCAGCAATTGGGTGATTGGTAATTCACCCCTCCACTTT. The rearrangement links TRBV7-9 to TRBJ1-6, with unresolved D. V lost 7 bases and J 6 bases, leaving 13 bases between the germline ends. Germline V gene data show CDR1 as SEHNR and CDR2 as FQNEAQ (reference sequence). The CDR3 totals 14 residues. Complete variable domain (other parts from reference TRBV7-9 and TRBJ1-6): DTGVSQNPRHKITKRGQNVTFRCDPISEHNRLYWYRQTLGQGPEFLTYFQNEAQLEKSRLLSDRFSAERPKGSFSTLEIQRTEQGDSAMYLCASNWVIGNSPLHFGNGTRLTVT.

The CDR3 loop is CASNNRDLLNTEAFF. Written as DNA, the CDR3 is TGTGCCAGCAATAACCGGGACCTCCTGAACACTGAAGCTTTCTTT. The gene calls are TRBV7-9 and TRBJ1-1, with D tentatively TRBD1 (5 bases). The CDR3 sequence is 15 residues long. V lost 7 bases and J lost 0, with 15 bases in between. Germline V CDR1 and CDR2: SEHNR, FQNEAQ (reference sequence).

The chain employs TRBV29-1 and TRBJ1-1, with D possibly being TRBD1 (5 bases). Trimming took off 8 bases at V and 2 bases at J, with 15 bases between the two ends. Germline values: CDR1 SQVTM, CDR2 ANQGSEA. CDR3 length: 13 residues. CDR3 DNA: TGCAGCTTGAGGCTACAGGTTAACACTGAAGCTTTCTTT. This codes for CSLRLQVNTEAFF.

J is TRBJ2-6 and V is TRBV10-3; D perhaps matches TRBD1 (5 bases). The CDR3 is 15 amino acids. The V end was cut by 4 bases, the J end by 4 bases, with 11 bases between. The germline gives CDR1 ENHRY, CDR2 SYGVKD. The CDR3 is CAISAQGPGANVLTF. The CDR3 coding sequence is TGTGCCATCAGTGCCCAGGGTCCCGGGGCCAACGTCCTGACTTTC.

V is TRBV18 and J is TRBJ2-3; 8 bases are shared with TRBD2. Per germline, CDR1 KGHSH and CDR2 LQKENI. The CDR3 sequence is 12 residues long. Losses at the gene ends were 4 bases for V and 9 bases for J; bases not matched to a gene: 3. CDR3: CASSQGLGTQYF. The DNA for the CDR3 is TGTGCCAGCTCACAGGGACTAGGAACGCAGTATTTT.

This chain joins TRBV18 and TRBJ1-5, with TRBD1 identical over 8 bases. The CDR3 loop spans 14 amino acids. The V segment lost 3 bases and the J segment 4 bases; nucleotides outside the gene matches: 2. Per the germline V gene, CDR1 is KGHSH and CDR2 is LQKENI. In DNA, the CDR3 is TGTGCCAGCTCACCCACAGGGGGAAATCAGCCCCAGCATTTT. This codes for CASSPTGGNQPQHF.

The rearrangement uses TRBV20-1 and TRBJ1-1; D unclear. CDR3 length: 14 residues. Trimming took 0 bases from V and 2 from J, leaving 10 bases between them. The germline V gene encodes CDR1 DFQATT and CDR2 SNEGSKA (reference sequence). CDR3 residues: CSARDRVVNTEAFF. The CDR3 DNA sequence: TGCAGTGCTAGAGATCGGGTTGTTAACACTGAAGCTTTCTTT.

This clonotype is a singleton in its sample. The rearrangement uses TRBV27 and TRBJ1-5; 7 nucleotides line up with TRBD1. With V trimmed by 4 bases and J by 1 base, 10 bases remained unmatched. This CDR3 has 17 amino acids. Germline V gene data show CDR1 as MNHEY and CDR2 as SMNVEV (reference sequence). CDR3 nucleotides: TGTGCCAGCAGTTCAATGGGACAGCAGAAAAGCAATCAGCCCCAGCATTTT. Its translation: CASSSMGQQKSNQPQHF.

This chain's CDR3 is CASSLAQGTEAFF. The CDR3 nucleotides read TGCGCCAGCAGCTTGGCCCAGGGCACTGAAGCTTTCTTT. V and J are TRBV5-1 and TRBJ1-1; the D gene is possibly TRBD1 (5 bases). The CDR3 spans 13 residues. Trimming cost V 0 bases and J 4 bases, with 7 bases left between them. Germline V gives CDR1 SGHRS, CDR2 YFSETQ.

The V call is TRBV2, the J call TRBJ2-3; the match to TRBD2 covers 11 bases. The CDR3 length is 15 residues. Germline V gene data show CDR1 as SNHLY and CDR2 as FYNNEI. With V trimmed by 10 bases and J by 1 base, 7 bases remained unmatched. In DNA form, the CDR3 reads TGTGCCAACCAACTAGCGGGGGCACGCACAGATACGCAGTATTTT. As protein: CANQLAGARTDTQYF.

This chain joins TRBV9 and TRBJ1-2; weak D call: TRBD1 (5 bases). Per the germline V gene, CDR1 is SGDLS and CDR2 is YYNGEE. This CDR3 is built from 14 residues. V dropped 4 bases and J dropped 4 bases, with 14 bases sitting between them. The CDR3 is CASSPVTGLYGYTF. As DNA, the CDR3 is TGTGCCAGCAGCCCGGTCACAGGCCTCTATGGCTACACCTTC. Filled out from reference TRBV9 and TRBJ1-2, the complete variable domain reads DSGVTQTPKHLITATGQRVTLRCSPRSGDLSVYWYQQSLDQGLQFLIQYYNGEERAKGNILERFSAQQFPDLHSELNLSSLELGDSALYFCASSPVTGLYGYTFGSGTRLTVV.

The rearrangement uses TRBV2 and TRBJ1-5; 8 nucleotides align to TRBD1. Trimming cost V 8 bases and J 7 bases; bases outside gene matches: 13. CDR3 size: 15 residues. Germline CDR1 is SNHLY and CDR2 is FYNNEI. This CDR3 reads CASGPDRGEGQPQHF. CDR3 bases: TGTGCCAGCGGGCCAGACAGGGGAGAGGGGCAGCCCCAGCATTTT.

The chain links TRBV11-2 to TRBJ1-2, with D uncertain. CDR1 and CDR2 (germline): SGHAT, FQNNGV. V gave up 5 bases and J gave up 4 bases, with 17 bases separating them. CDR3 length equals 15 residues. CDR3 loop: CASSPHPGSGYGYTF. The CDR3 DNA follows: TGTGCCAGCAGCCCTCACCCGGGGTCGGGCTATGGCTACACCTTC.

The V gene is TRBV3-1, the J gene TRBJ2-5, with D perhaps TRBD1 (6 bases). CDR3 length: 15 amino acids. The germline V and J ends were trimmed by 4 bases and 5 bases, with 17 bases remaining between them. Germline V lookup: CDR1 LGHDT, CDR2 YNNKEL (reference sequence). The CDR3 loop reads CASSLTGTIAETQYF. In DNA form, the CDR3 reads TGTGCCAGCAGCCTCACCGGGACAATAGCCGAGACCCAGTACTTC.